Listed below are T cell receptor beta chains from one sample, sequenced in a study of radiotherapy plus CTLA-4 blockade in lung cancer. Clones were read by immunoSEQ multiplex PCR, and TCRdb kept only the in-frame ones, dropping some. This table holds about 70,000 clones, 76% found once. This sample comprised peripheral blood, obtained from a patient treated with radiotherapy plus ipilimumab. The receptors derive from a human donor with non-small cell lung cancer whose response to radiotherapy plus ipilimumab could not be evaluated. Some clones in this sample may be carry-over from other donors' samples. Both conserved end residues are part of each CDR3. Each record gives: V gene, CDR3 protein.

TRBV7-2 CASSLALSGGRRGYEQYF
TRBV4-2 CASSQERAGGKQYF
TRBV19 CASSRGGVYSNQPQHF
TRBV7-2 CASSLQQGEPYEQYF
TRBV29-1 CSPQGSNQPQHF
TRBV19 CASSIRGTGGYYEQYF
TRBV5-4 CASSLGGQGMNEQYF
TRBV5-1 CASSLEWTGGSGYTF
TRBV5-4 CASWPGWDTGELFF
TRBV5-1 CASSSTSGGLGQYF
TRBV7-8 CASSLDSGTDNSPLHF
TRBV4-3 CASSQSRGTSGNTIYF
TRBV4-3 CASSQAPYSGNTIYF
TRBV7-2 CASSLVASSVPYEQYF
TRBV19 CASSIHTGYGYTF
TRBV19 CASSKEVGGYTF
TRBV7-8 CASSLGTSSGTDTQYF
TRBV5-6 CASSLAGISNQPQHF
TRBV9 CASSIGTSGGREETQYF
TRBV6-1 CASRLAVLTDTQYF
TRBV6-6 CASSSTGGQPQHF
TRBV5-1 CASSHRWDTEAFF
TRBV19 CASSIQKNTEAFF
TRBV5-5 CASSLGVDTEAFF
TRBV7-6 CASSLEGTGNNSPLHF
TRBV6-6 CASSQLAGGRPEYF
TRBV2 CASLRDRGVYEQYF
TRBV2 CASSFDRGSADTQYF